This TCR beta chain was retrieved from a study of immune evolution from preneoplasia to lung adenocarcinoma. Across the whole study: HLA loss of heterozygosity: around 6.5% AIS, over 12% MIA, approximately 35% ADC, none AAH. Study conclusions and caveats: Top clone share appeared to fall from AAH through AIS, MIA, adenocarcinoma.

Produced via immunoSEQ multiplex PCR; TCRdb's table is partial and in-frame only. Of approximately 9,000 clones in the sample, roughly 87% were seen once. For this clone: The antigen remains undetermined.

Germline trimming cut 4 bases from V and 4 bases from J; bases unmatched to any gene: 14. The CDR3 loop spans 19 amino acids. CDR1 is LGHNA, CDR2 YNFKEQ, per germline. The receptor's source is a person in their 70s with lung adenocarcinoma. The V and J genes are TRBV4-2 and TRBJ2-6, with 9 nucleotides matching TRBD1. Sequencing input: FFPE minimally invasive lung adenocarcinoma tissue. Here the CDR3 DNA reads TGTGCCAGCAGCCTTGGGACAGGGCGTCGAGGTTCCGGGGCCAACGTCCTGACTTTC. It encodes CASSLGTGRRGSGANVLTF.